The 21 T cell receptor beta chains reported below all come from one sample, sequenced in a study of T cell responses to AZD1222 COVID-19 vaccine. Using immunoSEQ multiplex PCR, the repertoire was profiled, and TCRdb retains in-frame clones only, with some absent. The data show approximately 140,000 clones, around 92% seen once. The source was peripheral blood, collected 28 days after the second AZD1222 dose. The receptors derive from an adult who received the AZD1222 COVID-19 vaccine.

This sequence joins TRBV11-3 and TRBJ2-1; the match to TRBD2 covers 12 bases. The V gene end was trimmed by 0 bases and the J gene end by 2 bases; junction bases not matched to a gene: 2. This CDR3 is built from 17 residues. Germline V gives CDR1 SGHNT, CDR2 YENEEA. As DNA, the CDR3 is TGTGCCAGCAGCTTAGATGGGACTAGCGGGCCCTACAATGAGCAGTTCTTC. As protein: CASSLDGTSGPYNEQFF. Looking up the rest from reference TRBV11-3 and TRBJ2-1 gives the full variable domain: EAGVVQSPRYKIIEKKQPVAFWCNPISGHNTLYWYLQNLGQGPELLIRYENEEAVDDSQLPKDRFSAERLKGVDSTLKIQPAELGDSAVYLCASSLDGTSGPYNEQFFGPGTRLTVL.

The chain links TRBV5-5 to TRBJ1-1, with D unclear. Germline V lookup: CDR1 SGHKS, CDR2 YYEKEE (reference sequence). V was trimmed by 2 bases and J by 3 bases, leaving 11 bases between them. The CDR3 length is 14 residues. Here the CDR3 reads CASSFVGEDTEAFF. Here the CDR3 DNA reads TGTGCCAGCAGCTTCGTCGGGGAGGACACTGAAGCTTTCTTT.

This chain links TRBV7-2 with TRBJ1-1; 8 bases line up with TRBD1. Germline V gene data show CDR1 as SGHTA and CDR2 as FQGNSA. V was pared by 0 bases and J by 7 bases, with 7 bases of the junction left unmatched. The CDR3 is made up of 15 amino acids. The CDR3 nucleotides read TGTGCCAGCAGCTTAGCCACCTGGGACAGGAGTGAAGCTTTCTTT. This encodes CASSLATWDRSEAFF. The variable domain in full, with the rest retrieved from reference TRBV7-2 and TRBJ1-1, is GAGVSQSPSNKVTEKGKDVELRCDPISGHTALYWYRQSLGQGLEFLIYFQGNSAPDKSGLPSDRFSAERTGGSVSTLTIQRTQQEDSAVYLCASSLATWDRSEAFFGQGTRLTVV.

This chain joins TRBV6-2 or TRBV6-3 and TRBJ2-3; 15 bases align to TRBD2. CDR1 is MNHEY, CDR2 SVGEGT, per germline. Trimming at V came to 0 bases and at J to 2 bases, leaving 3 bases not matched to a gene. There are 18 residues in the CDR3. CDR3 in amino acids: CASSYSGLAGGITDTQYF. CDR3 DNA: TGTGCCAGCAGTTACTCGGGACTAGCGGGGGGAATCACAGATACGCAGTATTTT.

The chain links TRBV7-2 to TRBJ2-5, with TRBD2 matching over 7 bases. Germline assignment: CDR1 SGHTA and CDR2 FQGNSA. The CDR3 consists of 14 residues. V lost 5 bases to trimming and J lost 3 bases; unmatched junction nucleotides: 6. The CDR3 loop reads CASSLRAGEETQYF. For the CDR3, the DNA is TGTGCCAGCAGCCTAAGGGCGGGAGAAGAGACCCAGTACTTC.

The chain is built from TRBV6-2 or TRBV6-3 and TRBJ2-4; TRBD2 aligns across 13 bases. V shed 5 bases, J shed 1 base, and the junction held 5 bases outside the gene matches. Germline V lookup: CDR1 MNHEY, CDR2 SVGEGT. The CDR3 has 17 residues. The CDR3 nucleotides read TGTGCCAGCAGTACGGGACTAGCGGGAATCGCCAAAAACATTCAGTACTTC. As protein: CASSTGLAGIAKNIQYF.

The chain employs TRBV24-1 and TRBJ2-3, with 10 bases identical to TRBD2. The CDR3 is 17 amino acids. Germline V gene data show CDR1 as KGHDR and CDR2 as SFDVKD. Unmatched junction bases numbered 11, after V lost 3 bases and J lost 6 bases. CDR3 nucleotides: TGTGCCACCAGTGATACACGGGCTAGCGGGAGTGGTGATACGCAGTATTTT. This gives the protein CATSDTRASGSGDTQYF.

The chain has TRBV5-1 and TRBJ1-6; 9 positions match TRBD1. This CDR3 has 15 amino acids. After removal of 2 bases from V and 5 bases from J, the junction contained 2 bases not matched to a gene. Germline CDR1 reads SGHRS; CDR2 reads YFSETQ. The CDR3 DNA follows: TGCGCCAGCAGCTTTCGGGACAGGGATAATTCACCCCTCCACTTT. It codes for CASSFRDRDNSPLHF. Full variable domain (outside the CDR3, taken from reference TRBV5-1 and TRBJ1-6): KAGVTQTPRYLIKTRGQQVTLSCSPISGHRSVSWYQQTPGQGLQFLFEYFSETQRNKGNFPGRFSGRQFSNSRSEMNVSTLELGDSALYLCASSFRDRDNSPLHFGNGTRLTVT.

J is TRBJ1-1 and V is TRBV5-4; 9 nucleotides agree with TRBD1. Germline V gene lookup returns CDR1 SGHNT and CDR2 YYREEE (reference sequence). The V segment lost 4 bases and the J segment 7 bases; nucleotides outside the gene matches: 8. The CDR3 runs to 14 residues. This CDR3 reads CASSPGQGLGEAFF. CDR3 bases: TGTGCCAGCAGCCCGGGACAGGGTTTGGGTGAAGCTTTCTTT. The variable domain in full, with the rest retrieved from reference TRBV5-4 and TRBJ1-1, is ETGVTQSPTHLIKTRGQQVTLRCSSQSGHNTVSWYQQALGQGPQFIFQYYREEENGRGNFPPRFSGLQFPNYSSELNVNALELDDSALYLCASSPGQGLGEAFFGQGTRLTVV.

V usage is TRBV7-2 and J usage is TRBJ1-5; no firm D call. V lost 3 bases to trimming and J lost 6 bases, with 12 bases between them. The germline V gene has CDR1 SGHTA and CDR2 FQGNSA. This CDR3 is 14 amino acids long. DNA for the CDR3: TGTGCCAGCAGCTTCTCCCGGGAGGGTCAGCCCCAGCATTTT. Amino acid sequence: CASSFSREGQPQHF.

The CDR3 protein is CASSPRTEGNGYTF. As DNA, the CDR3 is TGTGCCAGCAGTCCCCGGACAGAGGGGAATGGCTACACCTTC. The chain employs TRBV27 and TRBJ1-2; D is possibly TRBD1 (6 bases). Germline CDR1 MNHEY, CDR2 SMNVEV (reference sequence). The CDR3 spans 14 residues. Trimming pared 5 bases from V and 6 bases from J, leaving 16 bases between.

In nucleotides, the CDR3 is TGTGCCAGCAGCGTAGGTGGGTTTTTGCATCAGCCCCAGCATTTT. This codes for CASSVGGFLHQPQHF. The J gene is TRBJ1-5, the V gene TRBV9; D not certain. The CDR3 spans 15 residues. Germline values: CDR1 SGDLS, CDR2 YYNGEE. Trimming removed 0 bases at V and 5 bases at J, with 12 bases between.

This chain links TRBV6-5 with TRBJ1-1; 10 positions agree with TRBD1. Trimming removed 6 bases from V and 5 bases from J; junction bases left unmatched: 3. This CDR3 contains 13 residues. Germline values: CDR1 MNHEY, CDR2 SVGAGI. In DNA, the CDR3 is TGTGCCAGCAGGGGACAGGGGTGGACTGAAGCTTTCTTT. It specifies CASRGQGWTEAFF.

V gene TRBV10-3 combines with J gene TRBJ1-4, with D unclear. With 2 bases removed from V and 3 bases from J, the gap between germline ends came to 10 bases. CDR1 ENHRY and CDR2 SYGVKD come from the germline V gene. This CDR3 region has 15 residues. The CDR3 region is CAISEAAGSNEKLFF. The CDR3 region has the DNA TGTGCCATCAGTGAGGCGGCAGGATCTAATGAAAAACTGTTTTTT.

The CDR3 here is CASRGTSDQPQHF. As DNA, the CDR3 is TGTGCCAGCAGGGGGACAAGCGATCAGCCCCAGCATTTT. The V call is TRBV2, the J call TRBJ1-5, with TRBD1 as a possible D gene (6 bases). The CDR3 consists of 13 residues. V gave up 6 bases and J gave up 5 bases, with 11 bases separating them. The germline CDR1 and CDR2 sequences are SNHLY and FYNNEI.

The rearrangement links TRBV27 to TRBJ2-1; 13 nucleotides agree with TRBD2. The CDR3 spans 15 residues. The junction had 8 bases not matched to a gene; V was cut back by 5 bases and J by 10 bases. CDR1 and CDR2 (germline): MNHEY, SMNVEV (reference sequence). The CDR3 sequence: CASSKRTSGREEQFF. CDR3 coding DNA: TGTGCCAGCAGTAAAAGGACTAGCGGGAGAGAGGAGCAGTTCTTC.

The chain is built from TRBV19 and TRBJ1-5; 8 bases fit TRBD1. With 1 base clipped from V and 5 bases from J, the junction kept 4 bases outside the gene matches. The CDR3 loop spans 15 amino acids. Germline values: CDR1 LNHDA, CDR2 SQIVND (reference sequence). CDR3: CASSIVRQGYQPQHF. As DNA, the CDR3 is TGTGCCAGTAGTATAGTAAGACAGGGGTATCAGCCCCAGCATTTT.

The V gene is TRBV25-1, the J gene TRBJ1-2; D unresolved. From germline, CDR1 is MGHDK and CDR2 SYGVNS. The ends were cut back, 2 bases at V and 5 bases at J, with 6 bases in the middle. The CDR3 consists of 12 residues. The CDR3 loop reads CASSEHGYGYTF. CDR3 DNA: TGTGCCAGCAGTGAACACGGGTATGGCTACACCTTC.

This chain uses TRBV7-8 with TRBJ1-3; D uncertain. CDR1 and CDR2 (germline): SGHVS, FQNEAQ. The CDR3 runs 15 residues. Trimming stripped 4 bases from V and 0 bases from J, with 10 bases between. The CDR3 bases are TGTGCCAGCAGCTCCTCGTACATCTCTGGAAACACCATATATTTT. Encoded protein: CASSSSYISGNTIYF.

CDR3 DNA sequence: TGTGCCAGCACGACGGACGGCGGGCGTCAGCCCCAGCATTTT. Translation gives CASTTDGGRQPQHF. The chain combines TRBV2 with TRBJ1-5; no firm D call. From germline, CDR1 is SNHLY and CDR2 FYNNEI. Trimming removed 7 bases from V and 6 bases from J, with 16 bases in between. This CDR3 is built from 14 residues.

This chain uses TRBV6-5 with TRBJ1-3, with TRBD1 as a possible D gene (6 bases). CDR3 length: 15 amino acids. Germline CDR1 MNHEY, CDR2 SVGAGI. Trimming stripped 5 bases from V and 4 bases from J, with 15 bases between. The DNA for the CDR3 is TGTGCCAGCAGTACCACAGGGATACTGGGAAACACCATATATTTT. Translation: CASSTTGILGNTIYF.